This T cell receptor beta chain comes out of a study of long-term antiretroviral therapy in people with HIV. They ran version v3.0 of the immunoSEQ assay at survey level. Sequenced by immunoSEQ multiplex PCR; TCRdb stores in-frame clones only, minus some. The repertoire includes 15,000 to 20,000 clones, nearly 80% of them detected once, and about 13% sits in the top ten. Findings and caveats of the study: Post-treatment diversity went higher with ART but stayed below transplant donor controls.

CDR1 and CDR2 (germline): SNHLY, FYNNEI. The CDR3 is 14 residues long. Trimming shortened V by 6 bases and J by 10 bases, and 19 bases separated the two germline ends. Every donor had one or more pre-ART and two or more post-ART PBMC samples. To note about this clone: Its antigen is unidentified.

This chain links TRBV2 with TRBJ1-3; tentatively, D is TRBD1 (6 bases). The origin of this receptor is a woman aged 50 to 65 with HIV. The sequencing used unsorted PBMCs, collected 0.3 years after starting antiretroviral therapy. The CDR3 protein is CASRLQGRDTTIYF. The CDR3 DNA sequence: TGTGCCAGCAGGTTACAGGGAAGAGACACGACCATATATTTT.